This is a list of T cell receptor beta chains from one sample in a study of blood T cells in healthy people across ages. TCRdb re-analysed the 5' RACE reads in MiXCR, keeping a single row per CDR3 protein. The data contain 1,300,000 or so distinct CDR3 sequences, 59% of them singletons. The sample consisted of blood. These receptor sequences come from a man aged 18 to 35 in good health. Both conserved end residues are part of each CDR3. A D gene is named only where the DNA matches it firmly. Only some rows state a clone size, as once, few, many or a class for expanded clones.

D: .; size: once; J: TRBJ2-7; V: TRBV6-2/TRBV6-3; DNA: TGTGCCAGCAGCGCAACTATCAGCTACGAGCAGTACTTC; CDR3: CASSATISYEQYF
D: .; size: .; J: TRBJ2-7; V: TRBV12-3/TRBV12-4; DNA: TGTGCCAGCAGTTGGGGCCCCAGCGGCGGGCTGAACGAGCAGTACTTC; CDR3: CASSWGPSGGLNEQYF
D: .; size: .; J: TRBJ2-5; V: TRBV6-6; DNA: TGTGCCAGCAGTACTTCAGAGACCCAGTACTTC; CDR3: CASSTSETQYF
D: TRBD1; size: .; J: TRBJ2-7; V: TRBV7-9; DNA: TGTGCCGGCAGCTCCACGGACAGGGGGCCCCACGAGCAGTACTTC; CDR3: CAGSSTDRGPHEQYF
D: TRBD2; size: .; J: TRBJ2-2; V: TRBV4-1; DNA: TGCGCCAGCAGCCCCCTTGCGACTAGCAACCCCACCGGGGAGCTGTTTTTT; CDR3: CASSPLATSNPTGELFF
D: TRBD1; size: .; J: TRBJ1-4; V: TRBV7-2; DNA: TGTGCCAGCAGCTTAGGTTTCAGGGGGCGGGTTAATGAAAAACTGTTTTTT; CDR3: CASSLGFRGRVNEKLFF
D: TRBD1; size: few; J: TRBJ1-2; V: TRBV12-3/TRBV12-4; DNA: TGTGCCAGCACCTGGGACAGGGCCCATAACTATGGCTACACCTTC; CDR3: CASTWDRAHNYGYTF
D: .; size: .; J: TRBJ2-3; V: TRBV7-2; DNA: TGTGCCAGCAGCCGGGACACCGTTCCAGATACGCAGTATTTT; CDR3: CASSRDTVPDTQYF
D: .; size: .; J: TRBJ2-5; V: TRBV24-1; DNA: TGTGCCACCAGTGATTTGGCAAGAGAGACCCAGTACTTC; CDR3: CATSDLARETQYF
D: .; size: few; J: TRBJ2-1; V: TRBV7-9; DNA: TGTGCCAGCAGCTTCGGCGCTAGCTCCTACAATGAGCAGTTCTTC; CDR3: CASSFGASSYNEQFF
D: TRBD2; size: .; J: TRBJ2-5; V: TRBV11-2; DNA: TGTGCCAGCACCTGGTGGGCGGGAGACCAAGAGACCCAGTACTTC; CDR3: CASTWWAGDQETQYF
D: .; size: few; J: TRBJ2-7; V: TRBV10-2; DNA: TGCGCCAGCAGTGAGTTGGTGCCCTCCTACGAGCAGTACTTC; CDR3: CASSELVPSYEQYF
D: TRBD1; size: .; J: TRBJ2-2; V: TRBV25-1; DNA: TGTGCCAGCGGCGACAGGGTGGTCGGGGAGCTGTTTTTT; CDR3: CASGDRVVGELFF
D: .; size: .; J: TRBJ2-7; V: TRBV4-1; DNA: TGCGCCAGCAGCCAAGATCTAGTAGGGTCTAGATACGAGCAGTACTTC; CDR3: CASSQDLVGSRYEQYF
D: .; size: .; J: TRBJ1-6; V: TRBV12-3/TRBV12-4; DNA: TGTGCCAGCACCTCGAACTTAGATAATTCGCCCCTCCACTTT; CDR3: CASTSNLDNSPLHF
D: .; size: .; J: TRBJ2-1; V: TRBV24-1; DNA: TGTGCCACCAGTGATTCTCCGGGCTATGAGCAGTTCTTC; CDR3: CATSDSPGYEQFF
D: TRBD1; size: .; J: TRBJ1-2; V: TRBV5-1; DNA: TGCGCCAGCAGCTACCGACAGGGGAATGGCTACACCTTC; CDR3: CASSYRQGNGYTF
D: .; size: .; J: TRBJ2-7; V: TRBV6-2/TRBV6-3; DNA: TGTGCCAGCAGTTACTCGCGCTGGAGCGCAGGGATCTACGAGCAGTACTTC; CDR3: CASSYSRWSAGIYEQYF
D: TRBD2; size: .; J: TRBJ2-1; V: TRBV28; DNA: TGTGCCAGCAGTTTGGCTAGCGGGGGAGGTGAGCAGTTCTTC; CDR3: CASSLASGGGEQFF
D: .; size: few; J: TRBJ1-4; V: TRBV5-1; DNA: TGCGCCAGCAGCTTGAACAGACATAATGAAAAACTGTTTTTT; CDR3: CASSLNRHNEKLFF
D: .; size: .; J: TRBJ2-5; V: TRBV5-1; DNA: TGCGCCAGCAGCTTGCCCACGGCGGAGACCCAGTACTTC; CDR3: CASSLPTAETQYF
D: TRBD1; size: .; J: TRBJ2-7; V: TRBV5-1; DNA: TGCGCCAGCAGCATGGGACAGGGGGCCAACGAGCAGTACTTC; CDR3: CASSMGQGANEQYF
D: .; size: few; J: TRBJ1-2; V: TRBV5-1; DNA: TGCGCCAGCAGCTTGGGTGAGCGGCGATCCTATGGCTACACCTTC; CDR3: CASSLGERRSYGYTF
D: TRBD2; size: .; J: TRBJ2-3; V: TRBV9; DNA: TGTGCCAGCAGCGTTCGCACTAGCGGGGGTCGCGCAGATACGCAGTATTTT; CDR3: CASSVRTSGGRADTQYF
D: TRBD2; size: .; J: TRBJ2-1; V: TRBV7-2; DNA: TGTGCCAGCAGCTTAGATTATGCTAGCGGAGGAAATGAGCAGTTCTTC; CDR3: CASSLDYASGGNEQFF
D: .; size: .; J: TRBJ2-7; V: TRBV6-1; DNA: TGTGCCAGCAGTGTAAGCCTAGACGAGCAGTACTTC; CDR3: CASSVSLDEQYF
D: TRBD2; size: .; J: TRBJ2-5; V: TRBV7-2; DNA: TGTGCCAGCAGCTCCCTCTTAGCGGGGGAAGAGACCCAGTACTTC; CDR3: CASSSLLAGEETQYF
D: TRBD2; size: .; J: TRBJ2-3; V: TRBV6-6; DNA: TGTGCCAGCGTCGACTATAGCGGGGGCCGCACAGATACGCAGTATTTT; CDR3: CASVDYSGGRTDTQYF
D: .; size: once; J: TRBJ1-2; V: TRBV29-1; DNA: TGCAGCGTTGAAGATACAGGGTGGTATGGCCACACCTTC; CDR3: CSVEDTGWYGHTF
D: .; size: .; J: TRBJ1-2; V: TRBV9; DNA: TGTGCCAGCAGCGTCGCATCTAACTATGGCTACACCTTC; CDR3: CASSVASNYGYTF
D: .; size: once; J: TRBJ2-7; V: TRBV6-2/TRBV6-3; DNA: TGTGCCAGCATCAGTGGCGGGACATCCTCCTACGAGCAGTACTTC; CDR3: CASISGGTSSYEQYF
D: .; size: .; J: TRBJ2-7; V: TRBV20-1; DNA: TGCAGTGCCAACCGGGACGTCGTGGGGCAGTACTTC; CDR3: CSANRDVVGQYF
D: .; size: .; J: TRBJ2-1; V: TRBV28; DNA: TGTGCCAGCAGGGGATTCTCCTACAATGAGCAGTTCTTC; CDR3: CASRGFSYNEQFF
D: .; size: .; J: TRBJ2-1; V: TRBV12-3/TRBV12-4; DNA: TGTGCCAGCAGTTTAGGCAGGGCCAACAATGAGCAGTTCTTC; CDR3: CASSLGRANNEQFF
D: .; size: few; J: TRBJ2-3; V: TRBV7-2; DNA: TGTGCCAGCAGCTTAGTTGCTAGCTGGACAGATACGCAGTATTTT; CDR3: CASSLVASWTDTQYF
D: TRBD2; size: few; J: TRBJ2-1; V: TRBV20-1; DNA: TGCAGTGCTAGAGATTATGGACTAGCGTACAATGAGCAGTTCTTC; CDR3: CSARDYGLAYNEQFF
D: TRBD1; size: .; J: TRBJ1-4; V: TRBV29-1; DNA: TGCAGCGTTGTATTCGGGACAGGGGACGAAAAACTGTTTTTT; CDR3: CSVVFGTGDEKLFF
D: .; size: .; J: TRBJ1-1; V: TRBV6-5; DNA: TGTGCCAGCAGGGTCGGACAGCTCACTGAAGCTTTCTTT; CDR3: CASRVGQLTEAFF
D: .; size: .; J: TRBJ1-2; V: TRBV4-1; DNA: TGCGCCAGCGCGGAGGGGGAGGGCTACACCTTC; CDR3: CASAEGEGYTF
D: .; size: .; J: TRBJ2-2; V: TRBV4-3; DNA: TGCGCCAGCAGCCAAGATTTGCAGGGAAGAGACGGGGAGCTGTTTTTT; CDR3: CASSQDLQGRDGELFF
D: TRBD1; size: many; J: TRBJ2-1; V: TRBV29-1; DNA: TGCAGCGTTGGGGACAGGGAAAGTGAGCAGTTCTTC; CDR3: CSVGDRESEQFF
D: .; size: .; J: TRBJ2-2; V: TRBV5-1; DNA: TGCGCCAGCAGCGCTACCGGGACACTAAACACCGGGGAGCTGTCTTTT; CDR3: CASSATGTLNTGELSF
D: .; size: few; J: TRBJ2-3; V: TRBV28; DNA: TGTGCCAGCAGTTGGCTTACCACAGGGTGGCAGGGAGATACGCAGTATTTT; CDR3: CASSWLTTGWQGDTQYF
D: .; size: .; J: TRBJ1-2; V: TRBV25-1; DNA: TGTGCCAGCAGATTTTCCTACGGGGTTGGCTACACCTTC; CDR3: CASRFSYGVGYTF
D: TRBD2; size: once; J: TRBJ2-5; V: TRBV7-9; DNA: TGTGCCAGCAGCCCGACAATCCCAGTGATGACCGGCGGGGGAGAGACCCAGTACTTC; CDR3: CASSPTIPVMTGGGETQYF
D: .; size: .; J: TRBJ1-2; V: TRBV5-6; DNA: TGTGCCAGCAGCTTGTCGCCATCTATTCTTTGGGGCTACACCTTC; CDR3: CASSLSPSILWGYTF
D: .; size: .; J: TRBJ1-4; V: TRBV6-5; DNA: TGTGCCAGCACCCTGGGCCGCCCCCATAATGAAAAACTGTTTTTT; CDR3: CASTLGRPHNEKLFF
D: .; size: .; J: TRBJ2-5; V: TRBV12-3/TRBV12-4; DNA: TGTGCCAGCAGTTTGGGACTTATTGCGGAGACCCAGTACTTC; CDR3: CASSLGLIAETQYF
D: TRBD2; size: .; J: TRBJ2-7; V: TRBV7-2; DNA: TGTGCCAGCAGCGCCTCCGGGGACCGGGGGGGATACGAGCAGTACTTC; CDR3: CASSASGDRGGYEQYF
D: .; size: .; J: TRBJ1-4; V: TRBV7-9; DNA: TGTGCCAGCAGCTTAGTCGGATTAGAGGAAAAACTGTTTTTT; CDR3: CASSLVGLEEKLFF
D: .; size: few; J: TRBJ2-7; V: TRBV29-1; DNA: TGCAGCGTTGATGAGAGGGGCGAGCAGTACTTC; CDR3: CSVDERGEQYF
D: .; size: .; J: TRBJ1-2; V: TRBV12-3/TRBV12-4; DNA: TGTGCCAACAGTTTGGAACGGATTAACTATGGCTACACCTTC; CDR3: CANSLERINYGYTF
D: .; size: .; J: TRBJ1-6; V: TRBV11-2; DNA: TGTGCCAGCAGCGGAAACCGGGTAGGCTCACCCCTCCACTTT; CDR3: CASSGNRVGSPLHF
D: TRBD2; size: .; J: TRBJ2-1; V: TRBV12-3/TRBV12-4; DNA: TGTGCCAGCAGCCAAAGCGGGAGGGGATACAATGAGCAGTTCTTC; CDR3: CASSQSGRGYNEQFF